One T cell receptor (beta chain) is described in this entry. The germline CDR1 and CDR2 sequences are SGHAT and FQNNGV. Trimming left V 5 bases short and J 7 bases short, with 9 bases between. This CDR3 contains 13 residues. The sample is drawn from a study of blood T cell repertoires in COVID-19. Some clones are missing from TCRdb's copy, which holds only in-frame ones; the method was immunoSEQ multiplex PCR. The profile shows around 400,000 clones, roughly 90% of them singletons. This TCR was sampled from a woman aged 25 to 45 who had recovered from COVID-19. The V gene is TRBV11-2, the J gene TRBJ1-6; D gene ambiguous. Sequenced: PBMCs or T cells enriched from blood (not recorded which). The CDR3 region is CASSPVGNSPLHF. CDR3 DNA sequence: TGTGCCAGCAGCCCCGTCGGGAATTCACCCCTCCACTTT.